These 11 T cell receptor beta chains came from one sample sequenced in a study of CD8 T cells in Susac syndrome (dated by TCRdb to the late 2010s). Library preparation was by the immunoSEQ multiplex PCR assay. RNA was extracted using the RNeasy kit, and roughly 0.5 to 1 microgram was reverse transcribed with random hexamers. TCRdb passed the public sequencing reads through fastp at Q25 and MiXCR, retaining productive beta sequences. One record per CDR3 amino acid sequence lists the most common genes and DNA. For this sample there are 250,000 to 300,000 distinct CDR3 sequences; about 85% appear just once. In total, the top ten clones hold about 0.11% of the sample. Sequenced sample: CD8+ T cells from PBMCs. Receptor source: a human donor with multiple sclerosis.

This chain joins TRBV10-3 and TRBJ2-3, with 12 positions matching TRBD2. In germline, CDR1 is ENHRY, CDR2 SYGVKD. Unmatched junction bases numbered 8, after V lost 1 base and J lost 6 bases. The CDR3 length is 17 residues. The DNA of the CDR3 is TGTGCCATCAGTGAGTTCAAGACTAGCGGGAGTCTGGATACGCAGTATTTT. Encoded protein: CAISEFKTSGSLDTQYF.

The J gene is TRBJ2-1, the V gene TRBV27; D might be TRBD2 (6 bases). Germline V gives CDR1 MNHEY, CDR2 SMNVEV (reference sequence). The V end was cut by 0 bases, the J end by 4 bases, with 13 bases between. This CDR3 region has 16 residues. CDR3 protein: CASSLSTGTGYNEQFF. CDR3 coding DNA: TGTGCCAGCAGTTTATCTACCGGGACTGGGTACAATGAGCAGTTCTTC.

The chain joins TRBV3-1 to TRBJ2-2; possibly TRBD1 or TRBD2 for D (5 bases each). Trimming took 4 bases from V and 4 from J, leaving 13 bases between them. CDR1 is LGHDT, CDR2 YNNKEL, per germline (reference sequence). The CDR3 is 15 residues long. CDR3 bases: TGTGCCAGCAGCCCGGGACCGCCCCCCACCGGGGAGCTGTTTTTT. It translates to CASSPGPPPTGELFF. The entire variable domain, with the rest obtained from reference TRBV3-1 and TRBJ2-2, is as follows: DTAVSQTPKYLVTQMGNDKSIKCEQNLGHDTMYWYKQDSKKFLKIMFSYNNKELIINETVPNRFSPKSPDKAHLNLHINSLELGDSAVYFCASSPGPPPTGELFFGEGSRLTVL.

The chain uses TRBV29-1 and TRBJ1-2, with TRBD1 as a possible D gene (6 bases). The CDR3 sequence is 14 residues long. V lost 7 bases and J 5 bases, leaving 20 bases between the germline ends. The germline CDR1 and CDR2 sequences are SQVTM and ANQGSEA. The CDR3 spells CSARSRDRNYGYTF. In DNA form, the CDR3 reads TGCAGCGCCCGATCCCGTGACAGGAATTATGGCTACACCTTC.

The rearrangement joins TRBV19 to TRBJ2-1; TRBD1 might be the D (5 bases). CDR1 is LNHDA, CDR2 SQIVND, per germline (reference sequence). The CDR3 extends over 17 amino acids. Trimming shortened V by 0 bases and J by 4 bases, and 16 bases separated the two germline ends. CDR3 in DNA: TGTGCCAGTAGTATAGACCCGGACACGGAAGATTACAATGAGCAGTTCTTC. It specifies CASSIDPDTEDYNEQFF.

The chain carries TRBV5-1 and TRBJ2-2; 7 bases align to TRBD2. Germline V CDR1 and CDR2: SGHRS, YFSETQ. V lost 4 bases, J lost 9 bases, and 3 bases stayed unmatched. CDR3 length equals 12 residues. CDR3 nucleotides: TGCGCCAGCAGCAGGCGGGAGCGGGAGCTGTTTTTT. Protein: CASSRRERELFF.

V and J are TRBV7-9 and TRBJ1-5; the D gene is possibly TRBD1 (5 bases). This CDR3 has 12 residues. With 5 bases removed from V and 9 bases from J, the gap between germline ends came to 11 bases. CDR1 and CDR2 from the germline V gene are SEHNR and FQNEAQ (reference sequence). The CDR3 nucleotides are TGTGCCAGCAGCGCAGCGAGGGGGCCCCAGCATTTT. Its translation: CASSAARGPQHF.

The chain uses TRBV9 and TRBJ2-1; TRBD2 agrees at 14 bases. The CDR3 loop spans 16 amino acids. From germline, CDR1 is SGDLS and CDR2 YYNGEE. The V and J ends lost 3 bases and 5 bases, in that order; junction bases with no gene match: 4. CDR3 residues: CASSAWTSGRNNEQFF. As DNA, the CDR3 is TGTGCCAGCAGCGCCTGGACTAGCGGGAGGAACAATGAGCAGTTCTTC.

The chain recombines TRBV7-9 with TRBJ2-1; no definite D call. Germline V CDR1 and CDR2: SEHNR, FQNEAQ (reference sequence). This CDR3 region has 15 residues. Trimming left V 2 bases short and J 8 bases short, with 16 bases between. CDR3 bases: TGTGCCAGCAGCTTATACATCCCCAACCGGGATGAGCAGTTCTTC. Protein sequence: CASSLYIPNRDEQFF.

The CDR3 DNA follows: TGTGCCACCGGCGGGATACATCGCGAGCAGTACTTC. It encodes CATGGIHREQYF. The chain couples TRBV15 to TRBJ2-7, with D perhaps TRBD2 (6 bases). The CDR3 length is 12 residues. The V gene's germline CDR1 is LNHNV and CDR2 YYDKDF (reference sequence). V was shortened by 8 bases and J by 6 bases, with 14 bases between the two germline ends. The variable domain in full, with the rest retrieved from reference TRBV15 and TRBJ2-7, is DAMVIQNPRYQVTQFGKPVTLSCSQTLNHNVMYWYQQKSSQAPKLLFHYYDKDFNNEADTPDNFQSRRPNTSFCFLDIRSPGLGDTAMYLCATGGIHREQYFGPGTRLTVT.

The rearrangement links TRBV19 to TRBJ2-1, with 8 bases fitting TRBD2. Germline V gives CDR1 LNHDA, CDR2 SQIVND (reference sequence). The trim removed 8 bases at V and 7 bases at J, leaving 13 bases unmatched. The CDR3 is 15 amino acids. CDR3 in DNA: TGTGCCAGTGACGATGTCAAGCGGGAGAAAAATGAGCAGTTCTTC. Translated, it gives CASDDVKREKNEQFF. Complete variable domain (other parts from reference TRBV19 and TRBJ2-1): DGGITQSPKYLFRKEGQNVTLSCEQNLNHDAMYWYRQDPGQGLRLIYYSQIVNDFQKGDIAEGYSVSREKKESFPLTVTSAQKNPTAFYLCASDDVKREKNEQFFGPGTRLTVL.